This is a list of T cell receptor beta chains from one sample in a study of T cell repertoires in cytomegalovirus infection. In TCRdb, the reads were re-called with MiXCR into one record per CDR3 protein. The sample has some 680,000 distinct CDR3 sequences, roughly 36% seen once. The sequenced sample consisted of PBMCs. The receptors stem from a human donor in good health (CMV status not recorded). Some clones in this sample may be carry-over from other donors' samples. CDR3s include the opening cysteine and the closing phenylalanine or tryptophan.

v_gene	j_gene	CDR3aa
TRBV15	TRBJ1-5	CATSKGQGEQPQHF
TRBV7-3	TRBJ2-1	CASSTHAGGSFDNEQFF
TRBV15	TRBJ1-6	CATSRNNSPLHF
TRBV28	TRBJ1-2	CASRSGATNYGYTF
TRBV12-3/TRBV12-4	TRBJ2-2	CASNIGLAGGNTGELFF
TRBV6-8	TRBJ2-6	CAALDGAFRSGANVLTF
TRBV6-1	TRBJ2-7	CASSEEAGGPYEQYF
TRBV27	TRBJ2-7	CASSSGLARYEQYF
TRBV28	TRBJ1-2	CASSHGTGVFGYTF
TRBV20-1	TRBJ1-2	CSAEPKGATNYGYTF
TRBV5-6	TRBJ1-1	CASSLAKDEAFF
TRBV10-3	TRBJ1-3	CATVFASGNTIYF
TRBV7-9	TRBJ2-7	CASSPDRAGDEQYF
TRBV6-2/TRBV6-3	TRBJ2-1	CASRPRDRSGNEQFF
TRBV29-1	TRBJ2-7	CSVGGAGGNYEQYF